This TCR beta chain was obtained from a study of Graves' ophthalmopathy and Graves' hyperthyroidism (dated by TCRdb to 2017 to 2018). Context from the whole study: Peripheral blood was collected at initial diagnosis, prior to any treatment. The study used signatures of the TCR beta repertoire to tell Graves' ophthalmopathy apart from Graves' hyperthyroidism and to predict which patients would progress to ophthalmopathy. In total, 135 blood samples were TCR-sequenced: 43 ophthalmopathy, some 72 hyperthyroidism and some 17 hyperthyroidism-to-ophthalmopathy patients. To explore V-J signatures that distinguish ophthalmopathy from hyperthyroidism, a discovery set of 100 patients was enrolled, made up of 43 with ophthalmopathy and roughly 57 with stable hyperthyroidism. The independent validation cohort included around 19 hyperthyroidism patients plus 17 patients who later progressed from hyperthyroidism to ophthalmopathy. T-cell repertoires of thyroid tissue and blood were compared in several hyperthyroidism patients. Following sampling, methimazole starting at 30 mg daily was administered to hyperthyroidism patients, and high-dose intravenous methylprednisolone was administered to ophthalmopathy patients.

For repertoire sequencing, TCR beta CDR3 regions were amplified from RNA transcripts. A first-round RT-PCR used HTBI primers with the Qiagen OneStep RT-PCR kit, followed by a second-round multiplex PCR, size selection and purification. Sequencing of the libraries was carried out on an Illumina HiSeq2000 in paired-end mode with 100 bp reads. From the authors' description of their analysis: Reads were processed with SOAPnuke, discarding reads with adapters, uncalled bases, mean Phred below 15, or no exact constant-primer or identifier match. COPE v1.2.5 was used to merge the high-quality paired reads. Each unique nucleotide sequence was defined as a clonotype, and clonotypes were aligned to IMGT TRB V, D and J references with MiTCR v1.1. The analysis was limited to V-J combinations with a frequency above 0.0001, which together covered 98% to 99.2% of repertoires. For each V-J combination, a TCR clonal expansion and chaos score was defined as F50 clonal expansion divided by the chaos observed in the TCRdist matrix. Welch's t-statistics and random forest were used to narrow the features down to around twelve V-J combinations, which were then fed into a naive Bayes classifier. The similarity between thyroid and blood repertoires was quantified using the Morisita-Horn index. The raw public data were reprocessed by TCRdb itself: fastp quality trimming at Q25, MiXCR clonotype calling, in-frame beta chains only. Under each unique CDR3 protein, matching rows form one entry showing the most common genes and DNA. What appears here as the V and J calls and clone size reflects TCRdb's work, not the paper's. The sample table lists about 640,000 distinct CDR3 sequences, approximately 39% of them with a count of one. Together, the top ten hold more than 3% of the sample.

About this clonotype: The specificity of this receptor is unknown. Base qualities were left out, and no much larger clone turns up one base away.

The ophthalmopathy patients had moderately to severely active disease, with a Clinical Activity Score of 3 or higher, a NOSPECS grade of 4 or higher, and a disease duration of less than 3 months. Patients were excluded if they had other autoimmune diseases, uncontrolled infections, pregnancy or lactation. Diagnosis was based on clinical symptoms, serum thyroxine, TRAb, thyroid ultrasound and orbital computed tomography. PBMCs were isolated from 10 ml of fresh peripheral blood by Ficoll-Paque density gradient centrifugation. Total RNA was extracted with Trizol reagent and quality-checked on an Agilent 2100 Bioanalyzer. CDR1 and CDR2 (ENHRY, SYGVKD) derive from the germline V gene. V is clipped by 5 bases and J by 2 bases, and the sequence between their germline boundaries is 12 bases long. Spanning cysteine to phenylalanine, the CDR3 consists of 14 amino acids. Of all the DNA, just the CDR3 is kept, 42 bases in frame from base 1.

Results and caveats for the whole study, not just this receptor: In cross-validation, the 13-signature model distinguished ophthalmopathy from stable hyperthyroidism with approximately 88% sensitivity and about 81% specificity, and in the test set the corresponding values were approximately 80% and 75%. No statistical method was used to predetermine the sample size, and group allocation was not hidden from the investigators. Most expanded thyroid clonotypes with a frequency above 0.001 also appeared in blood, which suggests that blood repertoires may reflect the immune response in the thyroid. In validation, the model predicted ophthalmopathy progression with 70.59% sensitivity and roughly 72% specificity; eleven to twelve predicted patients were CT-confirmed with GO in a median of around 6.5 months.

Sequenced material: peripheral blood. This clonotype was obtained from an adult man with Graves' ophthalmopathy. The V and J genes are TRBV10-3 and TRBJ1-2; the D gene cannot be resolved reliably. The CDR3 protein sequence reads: CAISKTSGNYGYTF. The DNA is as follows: TGTGCCATCAGTAAGACTAGCGGGAACTATGGCTACACCTTC.